This T cell receptor beta chain appears in the sequencing data of a study of T cell changes during pregnancy in multiple sclerosis. Sequencing used immunoSEQ multiplex PCR; TCRdb keeps in-frame clones, though not all of them. The table shows over 75,000 clones, with 85% to 95% occurring only once. Germline V gives CDR1 MDHEN, CDR2 SYDVKM. The junction had 8 bases not matched to a gene; V was cut back by 7 bases and J by 2 bases. The CDR3 has 15 residues. The V gene is TRBV28, the J gene TRBJ2-1, with 7 positions matching TRBD2. Sequencing was performed on peripheral blood, taken in the first trimester of pregnancy. The clonotype was recovered from a female donor with multiple sclerosis, enrolled in a pregnancy study. DNA for the CDR3: TGTGCCAGCACCTGGGGGGAGGGTGCCTACAATGAGCAGTTCTTC. Translation gives CASTWGEGAYNEQFF. The full variable domain, rest sourced from reference TRBV28 and TRBJ2-1, is DVKVTQSSRYLVKRTGEKVFLECVQDMDHENMFWYRQDPGLGLRLIYFSYDVKMKEKGDIPEGYSVSREKKERFSLILESASTNQTSMYLCASTWGEGAYNEQFFGPGTRLTVL.